These 14 T cell receptor beta chains were all obtained from the same sample, sequenced in a study of blood T cell repertoires in COVID-19. Profiling relied on immunoSEQ multiplex PCR, and the TCRdb table lists in-frame clones only, not all of them. The profile covers about 270,000 clones, with roughly nine tenths appearing a single time and 1.6% taken by the ten largest. Sequencing used peripheral blood. The receptors stem from a woman aged 55-75 years who had recovered from COVID-19.

This chain connects TRBV6-2 or TRBV6-3 to TRBJ1-4, with D possibly matching TRBD1 (6 bases). Per germline, CDR1 MNHEY and CDR2 SVGEGT. The CDR3 spans 14 residues. The V end was cut by 2 bases, the J end by 5 bases, with 9 bases between. CDR3 DNA sequence: TGTGCCAGCAGTTACGGCGGACAGAATGAAAAACTGTTTTTT. It specifies CASSYGGQNEKLFF.

CDR3 nucleotide sequence: TGCGCCAGCCGCGGGGGGGTTGGAGAAAAACTGTTTTTT. Protein sequence: CASRGGVGEKLFF. The gene calls are TRBV5-1 and TRBJ1-4; a possible D gene is TRBD1 (5 bases). CDR1 and CDR2 from the germline V gene are SGHRS and YFSETQ. The length of the CDR3 is 13 residues. V lost 7 bases and J 8 bases, leaving 15 bases between the germline ends.

V gene TRBV6-2 or TRBV6-3 combines with J gene TRBJ2-1; TRBD1 agrees at 7 bases. Unmatched junction bases numbered 4, after V lost 3 bases and J lost 2 bases. Looked up from germline, CDR1 is MNHEY and CDR2 is SVGEGT. This CDR3 contains 15 residues. CDR3 region: CASSYRQGAYNEQFF. The DNA of the CDR3 is TGTGCCAGCAGTTATCGACAGGGTGCCTACAATGAGCAGTTCTTC.

V gene TRBV4-2 combines with J gene TRBJ2-7; perhaps TRBD1 as D (5 bases). The CDR3 extends over 14 amino acids. Germline CDR1 and CDR2: LGHNA and YNFKEQ. Trimming removed 0 bases from V and 3 bases from J, with 9 bases in between. For the CDR3, the DNA is TGTGCCAGCAGCCAAGAGTCCGGACACTACGAGCAGTACTTC. It specifies CASSQESGHYEQYF.

The chain is built from TRBV7-2 and TRBJ2-1, with TRBD2 identical over 8 bases. V dropped 4 bases and J dropped 6; count of bases not matched to a gene: 8. Germline assignment: CDR1 SGHTA and CDR2 FQGNSA. The CDR3 extends over 15 amino acids. CDR3 DNA: TGTGCCAGCAGCTCCCGGGGTAGCGGGGTCAATGAGCAGTTCTTC. Its protein is CASSSRGSGVNEQFF.

This clone was detected only once. The V gene is TRBV19, the J gene TRBJ2-5; 9 bases are a match to TRBD1. Germline CDR1 reads LNHDA; CDR2 reads SQIVND (reference sequence). The CDR3 sequence is 14 residues long. After removal of 6 bases from V and 5 bases from J, the junction contained 7 bases not matched to a gene. CDR3: CASRDRGFGETQYF. CDR3 nucleotide sequence: TGTGCCAGTAGGGACAGGGGTTTCGGGGAGACCCAGTACTTC.

This chain joins TRBV5-1 and TRBJ2-3; 9 bases map to TRBD2. The CDR3 consists of 15 residues. Trimming removed 3 bases from V and 5 bases from J; junction bases left unmatched: 7. Germline CDR1 is SGHRS and CDR2 is YFSETQ. This CDR3 reads CASSSGGGGQDTQYF. The DNA of the CDR3 is TGCGCCAGCAGCTCTGGCGGGGGGGGACAAGATACGCAGTATTTT. Variable domain in full (rest from reference TRBV5-1 and TRBJ2-3): KAGVTQTPRYLIKTRGQQVTLSCSPISGHRSVSWYQQTPGQGLQFLFEYFSETQRNKGNFPGRFSGRQFSNSRSEMNVSTLELGDSALYLCASSSGGGGQDTQYFGPGTRLTVL.

This sequence joins TRBV2 and TRBJ1-6; TRBD1 matches at 9 bases. V gave up 2 bases and J gave up 10 bases; unmatched junction bases: 6. Per germline, CDR1 SNHLY and CDR2 FYNNEI. This CDR3 has 15 residues. The CDR3 region is CASSERGTGLSPLHF. The CDR3 DNA follows: TGTGCCAGCAGTGAAAGGGGGACAGGGCTATCACCCCTCCACTTT.

The chain links TRBV29-1 to TRBJ2-5; possible D gene TRBD1, 5 bases. The CDR3 sequence is 11 residues long. Trimming removed 7 bases at V and 4 bases at J, with 10 bases between. Germline V gene data show CDR1 as SQVTM and CDR2 as ANQGSEA. The CDR3 spells CSAPGLETQYF. Written as DNA, the CDR3 is TGCAGCGCACCAGGGTTAGAGACCCAGTACTTC.

The rearrangement joins TRBV23-1 to TRBJ2-6; D may be TRBD2 (5 bases). TRBV23-1 is an open reading frame whose function is uncertain. Trimming shortened V by 6 bases and J by 0 bases, and 24 bases separated the two germline ends. The CDR3 runs 20 residues. The CDR3 DNA reads TGCGCCAGCAGCCCTCGCCGGGGTTCAAGTACGTCCTCTGGGGCCAACGTCCTGACTTTC. Translating it yields CASSPRRGSSTSSGANVLTF.

Only one count was recorded for this clone. The chain carries TRBV6-1 and TRBJ2-7, with TRBD1 matching over 9 bases. The CDR3 loop spans 14 amino acids. V shed 6 bases and J 2 bases; nucleotides not matched to a gene: 5. CDR1 is MNHNS and CDR2 is SASEGT in the germline V gene. The CDR3 spells CASRTGQGTYEQYF. CDR3 nucleotides: TGTGCCAGCAGAACGGGACAGGGAACCTACGAGCAGTACTTC.

The chain carries TRBV25-1 and TRBJ2-7, with D possibly matching TRBD2 (6 bases). CDR1 and CDR2 from the germline V gene are MGHDK and SYGVNS. The V gene lost 9 bases and the J gene lost 4 bases, with 13 bases spanning the gap. The CDR3 is made up of 12 amino acids. The CDR3 sequence: CASGGFWYEQYF. The CDR3 bases are TGTGCCAGTGGAGGGTTTTGGTACGAGCAGTACTTC.

The sample holds one count of this clone. The chain recombines TRBV4-1 with TRBJ2-4, with a tentative D call TRBD2 (6 bases). V lost 10 bases and J lost 0, with 10 bases in between. This CDR3 is 13 amino acids long. Germline CDR1 is MGHRA and CDR2 is YSYEKL. CDR3 bases: TGCGCCACGGGGGATATAGCCAAAAACATTCAGTACTTC. Translation: CATGDIAKNIQYF.

The chain recombines TRBV7-8 with TRBJ1-4, with 9 bases that match TRBD1. V shed 4 bases, J shed 8 bases, and the junction held 5 bases outside the gene matches. Germline V gene lookup returns CDR1 SGHVS and CDR2 FQNEAQ. There are 14 residues in the CDR3. DNA of the CDR3: TGTGCCAGCAGCTCAACAGGGGGCTGGGAAAAACTGTTTTTT. Its translation: CASSSTGGWEKLFF.